The 26 T cell receptor beta chains presented below share a single source sample, sequenced in a study of blood T cells in healthy people across ages. A sample-barcoded 5' primer and a J-beta primer mix were used in a second PCR of roughly 6 to 11 cycles. One entry per CDR3 protein results from TCRdb running MiXCR on the 5' RACE reads. The sample lists around 1,500,000 distinct CDR3 sequences; roughly 40% were seen once. Sequencing was carried out using blood. Receptor source: a woman between 18 and 30 years old in good health.

V usage is TRBV27 and J usage is TRBJ1-1; the match to TRBD1 covers 9 bases. Germline CDR1 and CDR2: MNHEY and SMNVEV (reference sequence). V was pared by 7 bases and J by 1 base, with 4 bases of the junction left unmatched. The CDR3 sequence is 14 residues long. The CDR3 loop reads CASIKTGGNTEAFF. CDR3 DNA sequence: TGTGCCAGCATTAAGACAGGGGGGAACACTGAAGCTTTCTTT.

This chain joins TRBV27 and TRBJ2-3; D call uncertain. The germline CDR1 and CDR2 sequences are MNHEY and SMNVEV (reference sequence). Trimming took 4 bases from V and 10 from J, leaving 15 bases between them. The CDR3 extends over 13 amino acids. The CDR3 loop is CASSSPRNSAQYF. The DNA for the CDR3 is TGTGCCAGCAGTTCCCCTAGAAATTCGGCGCAGTATTTT.

This clonotype was seen only a few times. The rearrangement links TRBV10-3 to TRBJ2-5; D is ambiguous. CDR3 length: 13 residues. V dropped 6 bases and J dropped 11 bases, with 19 bases sitting between them. Germline CDR1 ENHRY, CDR2 SYGVKD. The CDR3 DNA reads TGTGCCATCAGCGCGCCAGACTTCCTGGAGCAGTACTTC. This sequence encodes CAISAPDFLEQYF.

The CDR3 reads CASNRVSRENEQFF. The CDR3 DNA follows: TGTGCCAGCAACCGGGTTAGTCGGGAGAATGAGCAGTTCTTC. The chain couples TRBV7-9 to TRBJ2-1, with D perhaps TRBD2 (6 bases). The length of the CDR3 is 14 residues. V dropped 7 bases and J dropped 7 bases, with 17 bases sitting between them. Germline V lookup: CDR1 SEHNR, CDR2 FQNEAQ (reference sequence).

A few counts support this clonotype. V gene TRBV7-3 combines with J gene TRBJ1-6, with 9 bases aligning to TRBD1. Germline loops: CDR1 SGHTA, CDR2 FQGTGA. CDR3 length: 15 residues. With 1 base clipped from V and 8 bases from J, the junction kept 3 bases outside the gene matches. The CDR3 nucleotides are TGTGCCAGCAGCTTAATCGGGACAGGGTATTCACCCCTCCACTTT. It yields the protein CASSLIGTGYSPLHF.

This clonotype came up a few times. CDR3 sequence (DNA): TGCGCCAGCAGCCAAGAGGCCTCAGGGAGCGCCAACGCCGGGGAGCTGTTTTTT. This sequence encodes CASSQEASGSANAGELFF. The chain uses TRBV4-1 and TRBJ2-2; either TRBD1 or TRBD2 may supply D (5 bases each). The V end was cut by 0 bases, the J end by 6 bases, with 20 bases between. The germline gives CDR1 MGHRA, CDR2 YSYEKL. This CDR3 spans 18 amino acids.

A word on this clonotype: The junction does not match germline at one end; this may be a read error. The V call is TRBV10-3, the J call TRBJ2-7; 8 bases agree with TRBD2. CDR3 length: 12 residues. Germline values: CDR1 ENHRY, CDR2 SYGVKD. As DNA, the CDR3 is TGTGCCGTCAGAACTAGCGGCTACGAGCAGTACTTC. Protein product: CAVRTSGYEQYF.

A few counts support this clonotype. The chain has TRBV4-1 and TRBJ1-2, with a tentative D call TRBD1 (6 bases). Deletions cut 0 bases from V and 3 bases from J, with 17 bases between. Germline CDR1 and CDR2: MGHRA and YSYEKL. There are 17 residues in the CDR3. The CDR3 reads CASSQDKHRTDYYGYTF. The CDR3 DNA reads TGCGCCAGCAGCCAAGATAAGCACCGGACAGATTACTATGGCTACACCTTC.

Many counts were recorded for this clonotype. The chain has TRBV12-3 or TRBV12-4 and TRBJ2-1, with TRBD2 matching over 8 bases. CDR3 length: 15 amino acids. Losses at the gene ends were 5 bases for V and 8 bases for J; bases not matched to a gene: 11. The CDR3 DNA reads as TGTGCCAGCAGTCAAAGACCGGGAGGGGTTGATGAGCAGTTCTTC. Its protein product is CASSQRPGGVDEQFF.

The chain recombines TRBV6-5 with TRBJ2-7; D is unresolved. Germline CDR1 MNHEY, CDR2 SVGAGI. The CDR3 totals 12 residues. The V gene lost 2 bases and the J gene lost 5 bases, with 7 bases spanning the gap. The CDR3: CASSYIGDEQYF. The CDR3 nucleotides read TGTGCCAGCAGTTACATTGGGGACGAGCAGTACTTC.

V gene TRBV2 combines with J gene TRBJ2-7; TRBD2 aligns across 8 bases. CDR1 and CDR2 from the germline V gene are SNHLY and FYNNEI. CDR3 length: 15 amino acids. The V segment lost 6 bases and the J segment 7 bases; nucleotides outside the gene matches: 14. CDR3 amino acids: CASSNEREIYNEQYF. The CDR3, as DNA: TGTGCCAGCAGCAATGAGCGGGAGATATACAATGAGCAGTACTTC.

This rearrangement joins TRBV20-1 to TRBJ1-4, with TRBD1 matching over 8 bases. The CDR3 is 15 amino acids. CDR1 and CDR2 (germline): DFQATT, SNEGSKA (reference sequence). V was clipped by 0 bases and J by 5 bases; unmatched bases: 5. The CDR3 protein is CSARDRTGRNEKLFF. The CDR3 DNA reads as TGCAGTGCTAGAGACCGGACAGGGCGCAATGAAAAACTGTTTTTT.

This chain joins TRBV6-5 and TRBJ2-1; the match to TRBD1 covers 8 bases. This CDR3 has 12 residues. The junction had 3 bases not matched to a gene; V was cut back by 5 bases and J by 9 bases. Germline values: CDR1 MNHEY, CDR2 SVGAGI. CDR3 DNA: TGTGCCAGCAGTCACGACAGGGGTGAGCAGTTCTTC. Encoded protein: CASSHDRGEQFF.

The J gene is TRBJ2-1, the V gene TRBV12-3 or TRBV12-4; tentative D call: TRBD1 (6 bases). Trimming removed 11 bases at V and 0 bases at J, with 14 bases between. This CDR3 comprises 14 residues. The CDR3, as DNA: TGTGCCGGCAATACAGGGAGCTCCTACAATGAGCAGTTCTTC. Translated: CAGNTGSSYNEQFF.

This sequence joins TRBV14 and TRBJ2-5, with 7 bases that match TRBD1. V dropped 7 bases and J dropped 1; count of bases not matched to a gene: 3. The CDR3 has 13 residues. In germline, CDR1 is SGHDN, CDR2 FVKESK. The CDR3 DNA sequence: TGTGCCAGCAACCGACAGGGCCAAGAGACCCAGTACTTC. It encodes CASNRQGQETQYF. Full variable domain (rest looked up from reference TRBV14 and TRBJ2-5): EAGVTQFPSHSVIEKGQTVTLRCDPISGHDNLYWYRRVMGKEIKFLLHFVKESKQDESGMPNNRFLAERTGGTYSTLKVQPAELEDSGVYFCASNRQGQETQYFGPGTRLLVL.

V and J are TRBV6-5 and TRBJ1-1; D remains unclear. This CDR3 is built from 13 residues. Germline V gene data show CDR1 as MNHEY and CDR2 as SVGAGI. V was clipped by 8 bases and J by 1 base, with 11 bases between them. CDR3 coding DNA: TGTGCCAGCCAGAGGTACCAGAACACTGAAGCTTTCTTT. This sequence encodes CASQRYQNTEAFF.

The chain has TRBV6-6 and TRBJ1-1; 11 bases are shared with TRBD1. Germline V lookup: CDR1 MNHNY, CDR2 SVGAGI (reference sequence). CDR3 size: 15 residues. The V segment lost 6 bases and the J segment 3 bases; nucleotides outside the gene matches: 6. CDR3 amino acids: CASRDRGREYTEAFF. The CDR3 nucleotides are TGTGCCAGCAGGGACAGGGGGCGAGAGTACACTGAAGCTTTCTTT.

The CDR3 region is CASSLKGTGSDDTEAFF. Here the CDR3 DNA reads TGTGCCAGCAGCTTGAAGGGAACAGGGAGTGATGACACTGAAGCTTTCTTT. V gene TRBV7-9 combines with J gene TRBJ1-1; D is perhaps TRBD1 (6 bases). This CDR3 spans 17 amino acids. The V and J ends lost 3 bases and 3 bases respectively, with 20 bases between them. The germline gives CDR1 SEHNR, CDR2 FQNEAQ (reference sequence).

A few counts support this clonotype. The chain carries TRBV6-6 and TRBJ2-6, with 7 bases aligning to TRBD1. V trimming: 4 bases; J trimming: 2 bases; junction bases outside the gene matches: 2. The CDR3 contains 15 residues. CDR1 is MNHNY and CDR2 is SVGAGI in the germline V gene (reference sequence). CDR3 coding DNA: TGTGCCAGCAGTTTTGGGACAGCTGGGGCCAACGTCCTGACTTTC. Residues: CASSFGTAGANVLTF.

The chain couples TRBV18 to TRBJ1-2; the D gene is possibly TRBD1 (5 bases). Trimming took off 5 bases at V and 4 bases at J, with 17 bases between the two ends. The CDR3 runs to 15 residues. The V gene's germline CDR1 is KGHSH and CDR2 LQKENI. The CDR3 loop is CASSATASDPYGYTF. The CDR3 DNA reads TGTGCCAGCTCAGCGACAGCGTCGGATCCCTATGGCTACACCTTC.

This clonotype has ten or more counts. The chain joins TRBV6-6 to TRBJ2-1; 7 bases are shared with TRBD2. V was pared by 6 bases and J by 0 bases, with 2 bases of the junction left unmatched. The CDR3 runs to 14 residues. Germline V gives CDR1 MNHNY, CDR2 SVGAGI (reference sequence). This chain's CDR3 is CASSPSGSYNEQFF. CDR3 DNA sequence: TGTGCCAGCAGCCCTAGCGGCTCCTACAATGAGCAGTTCTTC.

A remark on this clonotype: A read error may produce the germline difference seen at one junction end. The J gene is TRBJ2-1, the V gene TRBV20-1; possible D gene TRBD2, 6 bases. The CDR3 loop spans 13 amino acids. In germline, CDR1 is DFQATT, CDR2 SNEGSKA (reference sequence). The CDR3 is CSSRTIAHNEQFF. The DNA for the CDR3 is TGCAGTTCTAGGACTATCGCCCACAATGAGCAGTTCTTC.

As DNA, the CDR3 is TGTGCCAGCAGCCAACCGGGCGGGGAAAAAGAGACCCAGTACTTC. It translates to CASSQPGGEKETQYF. This sequence joins TRBV6-6 and TRBJ2-5; the D gene is possibly TRBD2 (6 bases). This CDR3 has 15 residues. Trimming cost V 6 bases and J 3 bases, with 17 bases left between them. CDR1 is MNHNY, CDR2 SVGAGI, per germline (reference sequence).

The chain uses TRBV10-1 and TRBJ2-1, with a weak D call TRBD1 (6 bases). V was trimmed by 3 bases and J by 4 bases, leaving 16 bases between them. Germline assignment: CDR1 WNHNN and CDR2 SYGVQD (reference sequence). CDR3 length: 16 amino acids. CDR3 sequence reads: CASSDGTTQDYNEQFF. The CDR3 nucleotides are TGCGCCAGCAGTGACGGGACAACACAGGATTACAATGAGCAGTTCTTC.

The chain links TRBV20-1 to TRBJ2-1, with D hard to call. CDR1 and CDR2 from the germline V gene are DFQATT and SNEGSKA (reference sequence). The V and J ends lost 2 bases and 7 bases respectively, with 3 bases between them. The CDR3 is 10 residues long. CDR3 DNA: TGCAGTGCTAGACAAAATGAGCAGTTCTTC. Encoded protein: CSARQNEQFF.

This clonotype was seen a single time. The gene calls are TRBV4-1 and TRBJ2-3, with unresolved D. The CDR3 runs 14 residues. The V and J ends lost 1 base and 5 bases respectively, with 10 bases between them. Per germline, CDR1 MGHRA and CDR2 YSYEKL. The CDR3 region has the DNA TGCGCCAGCAGCCAAGTAAATAGTAGAGATACGCAGTATTTT. This gives the protein CASSQVNSRDTQYF.